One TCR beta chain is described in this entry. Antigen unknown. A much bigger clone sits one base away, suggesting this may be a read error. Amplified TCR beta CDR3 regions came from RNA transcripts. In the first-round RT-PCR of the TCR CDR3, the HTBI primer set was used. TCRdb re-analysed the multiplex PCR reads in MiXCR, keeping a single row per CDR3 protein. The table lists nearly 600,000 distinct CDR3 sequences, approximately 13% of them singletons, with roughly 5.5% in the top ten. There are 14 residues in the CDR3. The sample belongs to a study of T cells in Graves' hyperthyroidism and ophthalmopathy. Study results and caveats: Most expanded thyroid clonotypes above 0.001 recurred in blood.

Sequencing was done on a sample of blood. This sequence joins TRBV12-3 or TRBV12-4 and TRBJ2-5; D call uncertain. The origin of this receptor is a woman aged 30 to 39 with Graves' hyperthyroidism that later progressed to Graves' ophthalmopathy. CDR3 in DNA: TGTGCCAGCAACCTGGGCAGCTACCAAGAGACCCAGTGCTTC. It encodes CASNLGSYQETQCF.